The clone carrying this T cell receptor (beta chain) occurred many times. TCRdb independently ran MiXCR on the RT-PCR reads; one entry per CDR3 protein. The sample records around 600,000 distinct CDR3 sequences, approximately 11% being singletons. This specimen belongs to a study of response to subunit inactivated influenza vaccine. The CDR3 loop spans 13 amino acids. CDR1 SGHDT and CDR2 YYEEEE come from the germline V gene. V lost 3 bases to trimming and J lost 3 bases, with 10 bases between them. The same sample was also used in a study of T cells expressing NK-cell markers. From that paper: For TCR beta, cDNA was produced by 5'RACE template switching with UMIs. Sorted CD3+CD56-NKG2C+, CD3+CD56+NKG2C- and CD3+CD56+NKG2C+ T cells were the source of the TCR beta repertoires. Among the eight sequenced donors, seven tested HCMV-seropositive and one tested seronegative. Leadership of the CD3+CD56-NKG2C+ fraction also belonged to these clonotypes in a handful of donors.

The V and J genes are TRBV5-6 and TRBJ2-7, with unresolved D. Specimen: PBMCs from blood, collected on the day of vaccination. This clonotype was sampled from a man in his forties or fifties who received an inactivated influenza vaccine. CDR3 in DNA: TGTGCCAGCAGCTCCCTCGGAGTCTACGAGCAGTACTTC. As protein: CASSSLGVYEQYF.